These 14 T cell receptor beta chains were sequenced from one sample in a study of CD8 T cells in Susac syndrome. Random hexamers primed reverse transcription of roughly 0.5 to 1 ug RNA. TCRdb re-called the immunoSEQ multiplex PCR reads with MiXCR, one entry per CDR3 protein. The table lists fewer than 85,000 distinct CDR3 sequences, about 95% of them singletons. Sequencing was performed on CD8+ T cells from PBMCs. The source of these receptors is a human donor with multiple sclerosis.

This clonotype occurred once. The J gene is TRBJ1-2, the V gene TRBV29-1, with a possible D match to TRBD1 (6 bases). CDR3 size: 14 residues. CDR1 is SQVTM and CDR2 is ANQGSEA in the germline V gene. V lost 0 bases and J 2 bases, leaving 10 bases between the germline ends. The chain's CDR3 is CSVEEAGQNYGYTF. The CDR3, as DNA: TGCAGCGTTGAAGAAGCTGGACAGAACTATGGCTACACCTTC.

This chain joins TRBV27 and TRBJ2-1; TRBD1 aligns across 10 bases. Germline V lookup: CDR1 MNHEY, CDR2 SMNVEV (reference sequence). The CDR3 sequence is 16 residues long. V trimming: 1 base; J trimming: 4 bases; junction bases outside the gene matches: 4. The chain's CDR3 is CASSLWGQGRYNEQFF. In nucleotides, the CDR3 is TGTGCCAGCAGTTTATGGGGACAGGGGAGGTACAATGAGCAGTTCTTC.

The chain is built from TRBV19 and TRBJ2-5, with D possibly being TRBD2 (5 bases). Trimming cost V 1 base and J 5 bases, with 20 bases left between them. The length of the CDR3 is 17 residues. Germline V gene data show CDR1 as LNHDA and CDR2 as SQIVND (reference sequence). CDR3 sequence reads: CASSIGAGGVVGETQYF. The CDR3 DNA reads TGTGCCAGTAGTATAGGGGCGGGTGGGGTAGTGGGGGAGACCCAGTACTTC.

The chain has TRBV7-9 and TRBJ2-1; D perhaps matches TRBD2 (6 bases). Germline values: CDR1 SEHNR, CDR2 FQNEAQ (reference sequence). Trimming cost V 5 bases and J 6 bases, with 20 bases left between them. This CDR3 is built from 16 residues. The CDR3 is CASSPELAKALNEQFF. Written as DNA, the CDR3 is TGTGCCAGCAGCCCAGAGCTAGCGAAGGCCCTCAATGAGCAGTTCTTC.

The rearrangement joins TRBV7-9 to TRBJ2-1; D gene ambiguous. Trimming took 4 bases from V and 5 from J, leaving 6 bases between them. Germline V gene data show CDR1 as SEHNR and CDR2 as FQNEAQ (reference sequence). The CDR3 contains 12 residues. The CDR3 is CASSSPHNEQFF. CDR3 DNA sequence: TGTGCCAGCAGCTCCCCCCACAATGAGCAGTTCTTC.

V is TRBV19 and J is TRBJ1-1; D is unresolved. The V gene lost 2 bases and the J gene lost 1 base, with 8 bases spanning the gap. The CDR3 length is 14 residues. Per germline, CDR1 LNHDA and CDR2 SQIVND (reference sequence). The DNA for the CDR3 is TGTGCCAGTAGTATACGACGAGGGAACACTGAAGCTTTCTTT. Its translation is CASSIRRGNTEAFF.

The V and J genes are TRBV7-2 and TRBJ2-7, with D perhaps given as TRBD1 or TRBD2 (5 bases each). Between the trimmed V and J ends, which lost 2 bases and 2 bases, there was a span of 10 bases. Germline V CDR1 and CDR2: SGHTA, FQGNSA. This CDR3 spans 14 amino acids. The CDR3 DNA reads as TGTGCCAGCAGCTTAAATTGGGGACCCTACGAGCAGTACTTC. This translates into CASSLNWGPYEQYF.

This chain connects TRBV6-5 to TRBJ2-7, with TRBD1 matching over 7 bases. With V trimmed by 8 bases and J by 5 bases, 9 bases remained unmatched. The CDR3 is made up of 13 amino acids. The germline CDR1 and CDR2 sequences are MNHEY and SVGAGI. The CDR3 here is CASARDRWDEQYF. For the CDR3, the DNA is TGTGCCAGCGCTAGGGACAGATGGGACGAGCAGTACTTC.

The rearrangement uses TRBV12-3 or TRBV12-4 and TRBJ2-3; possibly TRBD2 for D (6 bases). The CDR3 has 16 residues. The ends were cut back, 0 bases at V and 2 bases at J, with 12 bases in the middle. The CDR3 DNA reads TGTGCCAGCAGTTTAGCGCGGGACCCACACACAGATACGCAGTATTTT. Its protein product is CASSLARDPHTDTQYF.

The DNA of the CDR3 is TGTGCCAGCAGTTTAGGACCAGCCGAGCAGTACTTC. Protein: CASSLGPAEQYF. The genes are TRBV28 and TRBJ2-7, with D unresolved. This CDR3 has 12 amino acids. Germline loops: CDR1 MDHEN, CDR2 SYDVKM. The V and J ends lost 2 bases and 6 bases respectively, with 8 bases between them.

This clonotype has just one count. The CDR3 DNA is TGTGCCAGCAAAAGCCTCAGCGACACTGAAGCTTTCTTT. Translated: CASKSLSDTEAFF. The chain recombines TRBV27 with TRBJ1-1; no clear D. This CDR3 is built from 13 residues. Germline CDR1 and CDR2: MNHEY and SMNVEV (reference sequence). V shed 7 bases and J shed 3 bases, with 12 bases lying between them.

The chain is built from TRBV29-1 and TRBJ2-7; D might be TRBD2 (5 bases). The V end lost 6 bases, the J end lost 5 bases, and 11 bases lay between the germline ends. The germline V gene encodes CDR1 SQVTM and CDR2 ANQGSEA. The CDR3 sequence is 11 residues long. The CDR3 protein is CSVEGLNEQYF. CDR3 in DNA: TGCAGCGTCGAGGGCCTAAACGAGCAGTACTTC.

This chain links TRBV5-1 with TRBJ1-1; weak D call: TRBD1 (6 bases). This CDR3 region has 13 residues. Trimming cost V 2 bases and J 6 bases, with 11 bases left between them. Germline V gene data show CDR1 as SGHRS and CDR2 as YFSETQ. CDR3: CASSLQGRAEAFF. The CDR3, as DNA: TGCGCCAGCAGCTTACAGGGAAGGGCTGAAGCTTTCTTT.

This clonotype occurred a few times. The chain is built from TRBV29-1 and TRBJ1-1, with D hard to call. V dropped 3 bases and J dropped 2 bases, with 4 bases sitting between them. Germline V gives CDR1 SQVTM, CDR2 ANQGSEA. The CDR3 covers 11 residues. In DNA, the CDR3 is TGCAGCGTTGAGGCCAACACTGAAGCTTTCTTT. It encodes CSVEANTEAFF. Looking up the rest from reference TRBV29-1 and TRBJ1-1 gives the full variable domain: SAVISQKPSRDICQRGTSLTIQCQVDSQVTMMFWYRQQPGQSLTLIATANQGSEATYESGFVIDKFPISRPNLTFSTLTVSNMSPEDSSIYLCSVEANTEAFFGQGTRLTVV.